A selection of T cell receptor beta chains follows, all from one sample in a study of T cell changes during pregnancy in multiple sclerosis. The assay was immunoSEQ multiplex PCR, and TCRdb's table has in-frame clones only and misses some. The table lists around 40,000 clones, 91% of them singletons. Sequenced here: CD8+ T cells from peripheral blood mononuclear cells, sampled in the second trimester of pregnancy. The receptors derive from a female donor with multiple sclerosis, enrolled in a pregnancy study. CDR3s include the opening cysteine and the closing phenylalanine or tryptophan. Each record gives: D gene, J gene, V gene, clone size, CDR3 protein, CDR3 DNA. The D gene is left open where the match is weak. The size entry is marked missing in some rows and otherwise reads once, few, many or a size class.

>NA|TRBJ1-1|TRBV19|NA
CASSIGVNTEAFF
TGTGCCAGTAGTATCGGGGTGAACACTGAAGCTTTCTTT
>NA|TRBJ2-1|TRBV4-1|many
CASSQAGGADYEQFF
TGCGCCAGCAGCCAAGCTGGGGGCGCAGATTACGAGCAGTTCTTC
>TRBD2|TRBJ2-7|TRBV9|NA
CASSTGGLASEQYF
TGTGCCAGCAGCACCGGGGGACTAGCGAGCGAGCAGTACTTC
>NA|TRBJ1-5|TRBV11-2|NA
CASSPWGGANQPQHF
TGTGCCAGCAGCCCCTGGGGAGGGGCCAATCAGCCCCAGCATTTT
>NA|TRBJ2-1|TRBV19|once
CASSSDSYNEQFF
TGTGCCAGTAGTTCCGACTCGTACAATGAGCAGTTCTTC
>NA|TRBJ1-1|TRBV4-1|NA
CASSPGTYTEAFF
TGCGCCAGCAGCCCTGGGACTTACACTGAAGCTTTCTTT
>NA|TRBJ1-1|TRBV5-1|once
CASSLSGYTEAFF
TGCGCCAGCAGCTTGTCAGGGTACACTGAAGCTTTCTTT
>NA|TRBJ1-2|TRBV4-1|medium-sized
CASSQEGRGDYTF
TGCGCCAGCAGCCAAGAAGGTAGGGGTGACTACACCTTC
>TRBD1|TRBJ1-5|TRBV19|NA
CASSNLDREIQPQHF
TGTGCCAGTAGTAACCTGGACAGGGAAATTCAGCCCCAGCATTTT
>TRBD2|TRBJ2-7|TRBV4-2|NA
CASSPSGGSSYEQYF
TGTGCCAGCAGCCCCTCGGGGGGGAGCTCCTACGAGCAGTACTTC
>NA|TRBJ1-6|TRBV6-6|NA
CASSYWGGSYNSPLHF
TGTGCCAGCAGTTACTGGGGGGGTTCCTATAATTCACCCCTCCACTTT
>NA|TRBJ2-7|TRBV5-5|NA
CATGWEAYEQYF
TGTGCCACCGGCTGGGAGGCCTACGAGCAGTACTTC
>NA|TRBJ1-2|TRBV5-6|NA
CASSLEGTGYGYTF
TGTGCCAGCAGCTTGGAGGGGACTGGCTATGGCTACACCTTC
>TRBD2|TRBJ2-2|TRBV4-1|NA
CASSQDLGGGYTGELFF
TGCGCCAGCAGCCAAGATCTGGGCGGGGGTTACACCGGGGAGCTGTTTTTT
>NA|TRBJ2-7|TRBV2|NA
CASSGNPGVIHEQYF
TGTGCCAGCAGTGGGAATCCAGGGGTGATCCACGAGCAGTACTTC
>TRBD1|TRBJ2-3|TRBV6-4|NA
CASSDGTGKSSTDTQYF
TGTGCCAGCAGTGACGGGACAGGGAAATCTAGCACAGATACGCAGTATTTT
>NA|TRBJ1-4|TRBV6-5|NA
CASSYSEATNEKLFF
TGTGCCAGCAGTTACTCGGAGGCAACTAATGAAAAACTGTTTTTT
>TRBD1|TRBJ1-2|TRBV7-9|NA
CASSLGTASIHYGYTF
TGTGCCAGCAGCCTGGGGACAGCTAGTATTCATTATGGCTACACCTTC
>NA|TRBJ2-7|TRBV29-1|NA
CSVPGLLTYEQYF
TGCAGCGTCCCCGGACTTCTGACCTACGAGCAGTACTTC
>NA|TRBJ2-7|TRBV13|NA
CASSPFGQFSYEQYF
TGTGCCAGCAGCCCATTTGGACAGTTTTCCTACGAGCAGTACTTC
>TRBD2|TRBJ2-2|TRBV19|NA
CASTPAGIGELFF
TGTGCCAGTACCCCAGCGGGGATCGGGGAGCTGTTTTTT
>NA|TRBJ2-5|TRBV7-9|NA
CASSLEGGETQYF
TGTGCCAGCAGCCTGGAGGGGGGGGAGACCCAGTACTTC
>NA|TRBJ1-1|TRBV19|NA
CASSTWTDWRLEAFF
TGTGCCAGTAGTACCTGGACAGATTGGCGTCTTGAAGCTTTCTTT
>NA|TRBJ2-1|TRBV2|NA
CASSEGRHPYNEQFF
TGTGCCAGCAGTGAGGGCCGCCACCCCTACAATGAGCAGTTCTTC
>NA|TRBJ2-7|TRBV7-9|NA
CASSSPSDEQYF
TGTGCCAGCAGCTCCCCTAGCGACGAGCAGTACTTC
>NA|TRBJ2-7|TRBV7-6|NA
CASSLESNYEQYF
TGTGCCAGCAGCTTAGAGAGCAACTACGAGCAGTACTTC